This note documents a single TCR beta chain sequence. Its antigen is not known. The germline V gene encodes CDR1 SEHNR and CDR2 FQNEAQ (reference sequence). CDR3 size: 16 residues. V dropped 5 bases and J dropped 5 bases, with 16 bases sitting between them. Primed by a sample-barcoded 5' primer and a J-beta primer mix, a second PCR proceeded for 7 to 11 cycles. TCRdb analysed the 5' RACE reads with MiXCR anew, one entry per CDR3 protein. The data show 710,000 or so distinct CDR3 sequences, about 20% seen once. This record comes from a study of blood T cells in healthy people across ages. Findings and caveats of the study: Without sorted subsets, naive and antigen-experienced compartments could not be conclusively compared. The study lacked donor CMV status, which possibly confounded expanded clonotype changes.

PBMCs were isolated at a quantity of at least 6 million per sample. Sequencing was performed on blood. The TCR comes from an older man in good health. The V gene is TRBV7-9, the J gene TRBJ2-6; no firm D call. CDR3 in DNA: TGTGCCAGCAGCCCCGCGTCTCCCGTACGGGCCAACGTCCTGACTTTC. Translation gives CASSPASPVRANVLTF.